The 19 T cell receptor beta chains in this list originate from one sample, sequenced in a study of blood T cells in healthy people across ages. Combining a sample-barcoded 5' primer with a J-beta primer mix, a second PCR ran for about 7 to 11 cycles. TCRdb re-analysed the 5' RACE reads in MiXCR, keeping a single row per CDR3 protein. The sample carries roughly 800,000 distinct CDR3 sequences, roughly 60% recorded once. The sequencing input was blood. These receptors originate from a man in his thirties or forties in good health.

The rearrangement joins TRBV21-1 to TRBJ2-7; TRBD2 was called by the table and not checked on the DNA. TRBV21-1 has pseudogene status. This CDR3 region has 16 residues. As DNA, the CDR3 is TGTGCCAGCAGCAAAGCGCTTTGGGGACTCGCCTACGAGCAGTACTTC. Amino acids: CASSKALWGLAYEQYF.

This clonotype has more than one count but fewer than ten. The chain has TRBV11-2 and TRBJ2-3, with 9 bases fitting TRBD2. The CDR3 totals 15 residues. Germline assignment: CDR1 SGHAT and CDR2 FQNNGV. Trimming took 4 bases from V and 8 from J; bases not matched to a gene: 10. DNA of the CDR3: TGTGCCAGCAGCTCCTTAGCGGGGGTAATGGGTACGCAGTATTTT. Encoded protein: CASSSLAGVMGTQYF.

This clonotype was detected a few times. This chain connects TRBV28 to TRBJ2-1; TRBD2 is a possible D gene (6 bases). CDR3 size: 15 residues. The germline gives CDR1 MDHEN, CDR2 SYDVKM. Trimming took 7 bases from V and 3 from J, leaving 16 bases between them. CDR3 DNA sequence: TGTGCCAGCACCCCGGGGGAGGCCCACTACAATGAGCAGTTCTTC. Translated: CASTPGEAHYNEQFF.

This clonotype appeared a single time. The chain uses TRBV20-1 and TRBJ2-7, with D possibly TRBD1 on 6 matching bases. V gave up 6 bases and J gave up 3 bases, with 21 bases separating them. Germline V gene data show CDR1 as DFQATT and CDR2 as SNEGSKA (reference sequence). The CDR3 is made up of 15 amino acids. The CDR3 spells CSATHAGADLYEQYF. CDR3 coding DNA: TGCAGTGCCACCCACGCAGGGGCGGATCTCTACGAGCAGTACTTC.

The chain joins TRBV19 to TRBJ1-5; D not resolved. Germline-derived CDR1 and CDR2 are LNHDA and SQIVND (reference sequence). V lost 3 bases and J lost 7, with 10 bases in between. The CDR3 extends over 13 amino acids. DNA of the CDR3: TGTGCCAGTAGTATGATCAGTCGGCAGCCCCAGCATTTT. It is translated as CASSMISRQPQHF.

This chain connects TRBV5-1 to TRBJ2-1, with a tentative D call TRBD1 (6 bases). Germline V gene data show CDR1 as SGHRS and CDR2 as YFSETQ. V was clipped by 7 bases and J by 3 bases, with 14 bases between them. The CDR3 is 14 residues long. The CDR3 is CASALSTGYNEQFF. The CDR3 bases are TGCGCCAGCGCACTGTCGACAGGCTACAATGAGCAGTTCTTC.

The J gene is TRBJ2-7, the V gene TRBV29-1, with a possible D match to TRBD1 (6 bases). Germline V gene lookup returns CDR1 SQVTM and CDR2 ANQGSEA. The V end lost 4 bases, the J end lost 3 bases, and 13 bases lay between the germline ends. This CDR3 contains 13 residues. For the CDR3, the DNA is TGCAGCGTTGGACAAGGACAGAGCTACGAGCAGTACTTC. It yields the protein CSVGQGQSYEQYF.

This clonotype was detected only a few times. CDR3 residues: CSARTGDPYYNEQFF. CDR3 sequence (DNA): TGCAGTGCTAGAACCGGGGACCCTTATTACAATGAGCAGTTCTTC. The gene calls are TRBV20-1 and TRBJ2-1; the D gene could be TRBD1 or TRBD2 (5 bases each). This CDR3 contains 15 residues. The germline V gene has CDR1 DFQATT and CDR2 SNEGSKA (reference sequence). V lost 2 bases and J 4 bases, leaving 15 bases between the germline ends.

V gene TRBV2 combines with J gene TRBJ2-1, with D unresolved. Germline lookup yields CDR1 SNHLY and CDR2 FYNNEI. The V and J ends lost 6 bases and 9 bases respectively, with 12 bases between them. The CDR3 spans 12 residues. Here the CDR3 reads CASSQVYGEQFF. The CDR3 coding sequence is TGTGCCAGCAGCCAGGTGTACGGTGAGCAGTTCTTC. Based on the CDR3 plus reference TRBV2 and TRBJ2-1, the full variable domain is EPEVTQTPSHQVTQMGQEVILRCVPISNHLYFYWYRQILGQKVEFLVSFYNNEISEKSEIFDDQFSVERPDGSNFTLKIRSTKLEDSAMYFCASSQVYGEQFFGPGTRLTVL.

The chain has TRBV2 and TRBJ1-2; TRBD1 matches at 9 bases. Germline V gene lookup returns CDR1 SNHLY and CDR2 FYNNEI. J was trimmed by 4 bases and V by 10 bases; bases with no gene match: 13. This CDR3 has 15 amino acids. CDR3 loop: CATLAVGQGTYGYTF. The CDR3 nucleotides read TGTGCCACTCTGGCCGTAGGACAGGGGACCTATGGCTACACCTTC.

The rearrangement uses TRBV5-1 and TRBJ1-1, with TRBD1 as a possible D gene (5 bases). Trimming left V 4 bases short and J 1 base short, with 14 bases between. The germline CDR1 and CDR2 sequences are SGHRS and YFSETQ. There are 15 residues in the CDR3. The CDR3 sequence is CASSIAGTENTEAFF. CDR3 coding DNA: TGCGCCAGCAGCATCGCCGGGACGGAGAACACTGAAGCTTTCTTT.

This clonotype was seen once. The CDR3 bases are TGCAGTGCACCTCGACAGGGTGCTGGGGCCAACGTCCTGACTTTC. Residues: CSAPRQGAGANVLTF. The gene calls are TRBV20-1 and TRBJ2-6, with TRBD1 matching over 7 bases. J was trimmed by 2 bases and V by 6 bases; bases with no gene match: 7. The CDR3 length is 15 residues. Germline-derived CDR1 and CDR2 are DFQATT and SNEGSKA (reference sequence).

This clonotype was counted between two and nine times. The genes are TRBV20-1 and TRBJ2-7; D may correspond to TRBD1 or TRBD2 (6 bases each). Germline V gene data show CDR1 as DFQATT and CDR2 as SNEGSKA (reference sequence). With 3 bases removed from V and 2 bases from J, the gap between germline ends came to 14 bases. The CDR3 runs 14 residues. CDR3 residues: CSASSRGAAYEQYF. The CDR3 DNA sequence: TGCAGTGCTAGTTCTAGGGGGGCCGCCTACGAGCAGTACTTC.

This clonotype has just a few counts. V usage is TRBV10-1 and J usage is TRBJ2-7; D gene ambiguous. This CDR3 contains 13 residues. Germline V gene data show CDR1 as WNHNN and CDR2 as SYGVQD (reference sequence). V was pared by 0 bases and J by 3 bases, with 6 bases between. CDR3 sequence: CASSESGIYEQYF. The CDR3 DNA is TGCGCCAGCAGTGAGTCTGGCATCTACGAGCAGTACTTC.

This clonotype was seen more than once but under ten times. The rearrangement joins TRBV6-2 or TRBV6-3 to TRBJ2-7, with TRBD2 as a possible D gene (6 bases). The V and J ends lost 2 bases and 4 bases respectively, with 15 bases between them. The CDR3 totals 15 residues. Germline lookup yields CDR1 MNHEY and CDR2 SVGEGT. The CDR3 nucleotides are TGTGCCAGCAGTTACGAAGCGGGCCATATATACGAGCAGTACTTC. Translating it yields CASSYEAGHIYEQYF.

This clonotype was detected only a few times. This sequence joins TRBV6-6 and TRBJ1-4; a weak D match, TRBD1 (6 bases). The length of the CDR3 is 17 residues. Trimming cost V 0 bases and J 8 bases, with 19 bases left between them. Looked up from germline, CDR1 is MNHNY and CDR2 is SVGAGI (reference sequence). The chain's CDR3 is CASSYSMRERDTEKLFF. The CDR3 bases are TGTGCCAGCAGTTACTCGATGCGTGAAAGGGACACCGAAAAACTGTTTTTT.

The chain is built from TRBV11-2 and TRBJ2-7, with no clear D. Trimming cost V 0 bases and J 4 bases, with 7 bases left between them. The germline gives CDR1 SGHAT, CDR2 FQNNGV. The CDR3 length is 13 residues. DNA for the CDR3: TGTGCCAGCAGCTTAGAAGGAGTATACGAGCAGTACTTC. This gives the protein CASSLEGVYEQYF. Full variable domain (remainder filled in from reference TRBV11-2 and TRBJ2-7): EAGVAQSPRYKIIEKRQSVAFWCNPISGHATLYWYQQILGQGPKLLIQFQNNGVVDDSQLPKDRFSAERLKGVDSTLKIQPAKLEDSAVYLCASSLEGVYEQYFGPGTRLTVT.

This clonotype was recorded a few times. This chain uses TRBV6-5 with TRBJ2-7; possibly TRBD2 for D (6 bases). The DNA matches TRBJ2-5 better at its end, which makes the J call doubtful. Germline V lookup: CDR1 MNHEY, CDR2 SVGAGI. The CDR3 extends over 14 amino acids. The CDR3 loop reads CASSYSSGWETQYF. The CDR3 bases are TGTGCCAGCAGTTACTCGAGCGGGTGGGAGACCCAGTACTTC.

There are a few counts of this clonotype. The rearrangement joins TRBV18 to TRBJ2-7, with 7 positions matching TRBD2. The CDR3 extends over 13 amino acids. J gave up 8 bases and V 6 bases, and 10 bases lay outside the gene matches. CDR1 is KGHSH, CDR2 LQKENI, per germline. The CDR3 region is CASSLGEGTKQYF. The CDR3, as DNA: TGTGCCAGCTCTCTAGGGGAAGGGACTAAGCAGTACTTC.